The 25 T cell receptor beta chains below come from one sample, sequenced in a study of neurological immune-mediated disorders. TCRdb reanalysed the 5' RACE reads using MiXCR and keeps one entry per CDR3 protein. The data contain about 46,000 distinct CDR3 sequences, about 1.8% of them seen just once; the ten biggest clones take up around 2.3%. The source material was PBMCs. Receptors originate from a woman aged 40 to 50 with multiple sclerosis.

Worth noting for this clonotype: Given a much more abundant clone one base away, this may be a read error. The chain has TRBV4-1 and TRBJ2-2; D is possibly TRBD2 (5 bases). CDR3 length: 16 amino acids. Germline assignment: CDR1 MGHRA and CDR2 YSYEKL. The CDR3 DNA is TGCGCCAACAGCCAAGACGGACGGGGTTGGACCGGGGAGCTGTTTTTT. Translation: CANSQDGRGWTGELFF.

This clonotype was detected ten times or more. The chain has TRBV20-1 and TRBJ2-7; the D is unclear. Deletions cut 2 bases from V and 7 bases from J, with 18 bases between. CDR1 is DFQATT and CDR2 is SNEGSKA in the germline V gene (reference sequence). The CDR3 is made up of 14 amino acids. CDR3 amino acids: CSARPGSSLWEQYF. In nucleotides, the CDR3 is TGCAGTGCTAGACCTGGTTCCTCCTTATGGGAGCAGTACTTC.

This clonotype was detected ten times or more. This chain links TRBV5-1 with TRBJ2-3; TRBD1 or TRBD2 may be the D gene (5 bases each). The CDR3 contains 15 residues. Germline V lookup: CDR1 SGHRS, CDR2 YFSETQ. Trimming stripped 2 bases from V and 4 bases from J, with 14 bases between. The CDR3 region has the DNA TGCGCCAGCAGCTTACTGATACGGGACCCAGATACGCAGTATTTT. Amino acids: CASSLLIRDPDTQYF.

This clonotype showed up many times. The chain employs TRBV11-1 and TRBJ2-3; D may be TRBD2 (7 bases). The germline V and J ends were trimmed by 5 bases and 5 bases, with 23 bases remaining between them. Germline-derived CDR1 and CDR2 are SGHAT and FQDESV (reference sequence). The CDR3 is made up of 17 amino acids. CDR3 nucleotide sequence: TGTGCCAGCAGCCCTCGGACTTCGGCGGGGGCTGGAGATACGCAGTATTTT. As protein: CASSPRTSAGAGDTQYF.

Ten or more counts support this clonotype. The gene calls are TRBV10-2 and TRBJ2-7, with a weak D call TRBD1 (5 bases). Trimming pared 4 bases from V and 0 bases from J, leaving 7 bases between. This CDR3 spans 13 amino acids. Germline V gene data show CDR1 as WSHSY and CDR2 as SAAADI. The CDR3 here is CASSAGASYEQYF. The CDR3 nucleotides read TGCGCCAGCAGTGCTGGGGCCTCCTACGAGCAGTACTTC.

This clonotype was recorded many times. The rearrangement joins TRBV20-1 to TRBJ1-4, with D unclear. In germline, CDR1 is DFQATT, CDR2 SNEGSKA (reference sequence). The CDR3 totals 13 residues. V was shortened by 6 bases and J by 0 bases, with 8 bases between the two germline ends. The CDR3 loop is CSAIGATNEKLFF. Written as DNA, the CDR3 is TGCAGTGCCATCGGTGCAACTAATGAAAAACTGTTTTTT.

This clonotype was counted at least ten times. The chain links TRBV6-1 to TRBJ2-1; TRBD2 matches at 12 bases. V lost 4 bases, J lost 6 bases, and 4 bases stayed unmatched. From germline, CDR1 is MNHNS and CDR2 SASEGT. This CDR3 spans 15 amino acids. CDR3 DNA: TGTGCCAGCAGTGCGCTAGCGGGGGGGATCAATGAGCAGTTCTTC. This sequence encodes CASSALAGGINEQFF.

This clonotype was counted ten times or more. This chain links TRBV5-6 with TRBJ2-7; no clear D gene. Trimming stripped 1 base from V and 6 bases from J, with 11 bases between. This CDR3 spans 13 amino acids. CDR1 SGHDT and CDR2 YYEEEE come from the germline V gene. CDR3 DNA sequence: TGTGCCAGCAGCTTGAATGCCTTGGGCGAGCAGTACTTC. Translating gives CASSLNALGEQYF. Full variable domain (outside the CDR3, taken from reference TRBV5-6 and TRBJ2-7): DAGVTQSPTHLIKTRGQQVTLRCSPKSGHDTVSWYQQALGQGPQFIFQYYEEEERQRGNFPDRFSGHQFPNYSSELNVNALLLGDSALYLCASSLNALGEQYFGPGTRLTVT.

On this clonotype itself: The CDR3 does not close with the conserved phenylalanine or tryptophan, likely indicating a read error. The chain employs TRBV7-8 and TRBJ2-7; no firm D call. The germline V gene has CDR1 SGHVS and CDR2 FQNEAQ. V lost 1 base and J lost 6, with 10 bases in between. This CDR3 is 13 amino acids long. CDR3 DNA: TGTGCCAGCAGCTTAGGGCAGAACCTCGAGCAGTACATC. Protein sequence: CASSLGQNLEQYI.

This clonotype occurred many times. CDR3 sequence: CASSLGLAEGELFF. CDR3 in DNA: TGCGCCAGCAGCTTGGGACTAGCGGAGGGGGAGCTGTTTTTT. V gene TRBV5-1 combines with J gene TRBJ2-2, with 9 nucleotides matching TRBD2. This CDR3 comprises 14 residues. V shed 0 bases and J 8 bases; nucleotides not matched to a gene: 2. Looked up from germline, CDR1 is SGHRS and CDR2 is YFSETQ. The whole variable domain, filled in from reference TRBV5-1 and TRBJ2-2, reads KAGVTQTPRYLIKTRGQQVTLSCSPISGHRSVSWYQQTPGQGLQFLFEYFSETQRNKGNFPGRFSGRQFSNSRSEMNVSTLELGDSALYLCASSLGLAEGELFFGEGSRLTVL.

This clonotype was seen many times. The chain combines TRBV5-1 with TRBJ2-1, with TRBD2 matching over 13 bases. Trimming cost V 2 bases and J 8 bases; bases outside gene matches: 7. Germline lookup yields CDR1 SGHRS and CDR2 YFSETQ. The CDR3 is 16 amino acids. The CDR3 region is CASSFGLAGVPDEQFF. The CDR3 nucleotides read TGCGCCAGCAGCTTCGGACTAGCGGGGGTCCCCGATGAGCAGTTCTTC.

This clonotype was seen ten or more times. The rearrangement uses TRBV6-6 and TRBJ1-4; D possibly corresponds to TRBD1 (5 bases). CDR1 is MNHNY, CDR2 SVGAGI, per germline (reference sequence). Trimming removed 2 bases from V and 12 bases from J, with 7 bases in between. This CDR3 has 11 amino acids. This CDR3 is CASSYRGELFF. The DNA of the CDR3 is TGTGCCAGCAGTTACCGGGGGGAACTGTTTTTT.

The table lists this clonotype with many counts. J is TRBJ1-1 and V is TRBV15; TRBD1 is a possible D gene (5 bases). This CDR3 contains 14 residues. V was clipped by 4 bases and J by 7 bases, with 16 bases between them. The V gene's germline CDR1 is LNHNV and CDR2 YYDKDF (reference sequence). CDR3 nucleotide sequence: TGTGCCACCAGCACCCAGGCAGGGATCAATGAAGCTTTCTTT. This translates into CATSTQAGINEAFF.

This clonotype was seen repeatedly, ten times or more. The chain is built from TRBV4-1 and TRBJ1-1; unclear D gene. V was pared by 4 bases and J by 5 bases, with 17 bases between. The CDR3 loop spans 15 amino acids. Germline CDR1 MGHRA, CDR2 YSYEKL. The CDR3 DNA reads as TGCGCCAGCAGCCTGAGCCCCCGGGCGTGGACTGAAGCTTTCTTT. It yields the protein CASSLSPRAWTEAFF.

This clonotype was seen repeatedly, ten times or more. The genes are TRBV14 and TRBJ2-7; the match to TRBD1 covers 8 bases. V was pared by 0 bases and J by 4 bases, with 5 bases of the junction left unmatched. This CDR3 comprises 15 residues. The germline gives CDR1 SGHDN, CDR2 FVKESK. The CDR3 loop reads CASSQEDRAVYEQYF. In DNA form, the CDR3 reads TGTGCCAGCAGCCAAGAGGACAGGGCGGTATACGAGCAGTACTTC.

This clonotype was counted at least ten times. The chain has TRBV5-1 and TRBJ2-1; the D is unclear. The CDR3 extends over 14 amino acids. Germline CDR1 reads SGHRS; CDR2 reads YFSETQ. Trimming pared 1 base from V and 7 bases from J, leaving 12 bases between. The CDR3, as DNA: TGCGCCAGCAGCTTGTCGGCAGGCACAAATGAGCAGTTCTTC. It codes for CASSLSAGTNEQFF.

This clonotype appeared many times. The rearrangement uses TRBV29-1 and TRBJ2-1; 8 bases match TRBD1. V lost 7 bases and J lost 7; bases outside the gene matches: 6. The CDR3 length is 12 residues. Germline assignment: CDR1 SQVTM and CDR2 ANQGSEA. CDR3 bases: TGCAGCGGGTCCAGGGGGCTTAATGAGCAGTTCTTC. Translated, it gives CSGSRGLNEQFF.

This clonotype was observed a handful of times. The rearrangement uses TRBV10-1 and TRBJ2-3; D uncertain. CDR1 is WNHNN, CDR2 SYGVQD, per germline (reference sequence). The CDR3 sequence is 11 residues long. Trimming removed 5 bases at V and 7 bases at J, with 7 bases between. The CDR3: CASSRENTQYF. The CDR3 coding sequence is TGCGCCAGCAGTAGAGAAAATACGCAGTATTTT.

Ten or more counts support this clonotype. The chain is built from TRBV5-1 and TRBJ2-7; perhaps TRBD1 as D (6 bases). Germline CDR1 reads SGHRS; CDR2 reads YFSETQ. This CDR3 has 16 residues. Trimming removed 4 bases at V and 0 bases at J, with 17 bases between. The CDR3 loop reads CASSLWDTRSSYEQYF. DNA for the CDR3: TGCGCCAGCAGCCTCTGGGACACTCGCAGCTCCTACGAGCAGTACTTC.

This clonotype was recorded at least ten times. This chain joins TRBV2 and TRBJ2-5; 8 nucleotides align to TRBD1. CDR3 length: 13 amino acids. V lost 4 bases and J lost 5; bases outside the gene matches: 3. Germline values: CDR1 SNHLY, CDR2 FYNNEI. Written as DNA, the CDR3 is TGTGCCAGCAGTGGACAGGGGATCGAGACCCAGTACTTC. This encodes CASSGQGIETQYF.

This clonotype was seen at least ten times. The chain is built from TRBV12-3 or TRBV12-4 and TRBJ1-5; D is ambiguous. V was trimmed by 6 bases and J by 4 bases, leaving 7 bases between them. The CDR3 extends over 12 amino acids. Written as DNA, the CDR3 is TGTGCCAGCAGCTATCAAAATCAGCCCCAGCATTTT. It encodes CASSYQNQPQHF.

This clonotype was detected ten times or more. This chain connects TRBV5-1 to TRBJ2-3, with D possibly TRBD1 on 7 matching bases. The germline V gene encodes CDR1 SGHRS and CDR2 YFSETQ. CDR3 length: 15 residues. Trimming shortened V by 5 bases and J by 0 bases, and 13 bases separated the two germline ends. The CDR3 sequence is CASRKQGTSTDTQYF. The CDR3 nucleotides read TGCGCCAGCAGAAAACAGGGGACTAGCACAGATACGCAGTATTTT.

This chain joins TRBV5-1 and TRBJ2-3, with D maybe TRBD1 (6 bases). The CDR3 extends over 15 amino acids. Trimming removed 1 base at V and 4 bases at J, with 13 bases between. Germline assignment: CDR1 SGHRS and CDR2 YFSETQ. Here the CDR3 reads CASSLRPGVPDTQYF. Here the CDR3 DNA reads TGCGCCAGCAGCTTGCGTCCAGGGGTTCCAGATACGCAGTATTTT.

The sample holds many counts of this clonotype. Here the CDR3 reads CSAREPTAYGYTF. DNA for the CDR3: TGCAGTGCTAGAGAGCCTACCGCTTATGGCTACACCTTC. The chain is built from TRBV20-1 and TRBJ1-2, with D unresolved. CDR1 and CDR2 (germline): DFQATT, SNEGSKA (reference sequence). CDR3 length equals 13 residues. V lost 0 bases, J lost 5 bases, and 10 bases lay in between.

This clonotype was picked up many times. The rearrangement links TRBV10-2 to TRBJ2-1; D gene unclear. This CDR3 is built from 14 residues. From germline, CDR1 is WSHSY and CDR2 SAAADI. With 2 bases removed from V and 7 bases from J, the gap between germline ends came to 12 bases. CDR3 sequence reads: CASSEVGSWNEQFF. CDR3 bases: TGCGCCAGCAGTGAGGTGGGCTCCTGGAATGAGCAGTTCTTC.